This TCR beta chain was captured by sequencing in a study of CD8 T cells in ankylosing spondylitis (dated by TCRdb to between 2016 and 2019). In the study overall: To find TCR variants linked to disease, the study profiled T cell receptor beta repertoires in ankylosing spondylitis patients and healthy donors. The full study cohort was made up of 25 ankylosing spondylitis patients and 108 healthy donors. Peripheral blood was sampled, and synovial fluid was also collected from ankylosing spondylitis patients. Study-wide findings and limitations: Some TCR beta motif variants had previously been reported in synovial fluid and blood of reactive arthritis patients, which suggested common disease-initiation mechanisms. A CD8+ phenotype was shown by the disease-linked clones, which were found at relatively low frequencies in peripheral blood. Blood from ankylosing spondylitis patients appeared to be characterized by a TCR beta motif made up of seven or eight highly homologous amino acid variants. Significant enrichment of the disease-linked clones was reported in matched synovial fluid samples from ankylosing spondylitis patients.

The table lists this clonotype with a few counts. Its antigen is unknown. The record has no base qualities; no much larger clone is one base away. The listed sequencing device is Illumina HiSeq 2500. Quantitative 5'-RACE with molecular barcodes was used to prepare TCR beta libraries. Regarding the original processing steps: To identify disease-linked TCR variants, a new computational method was used, one built on a probabilistic model of VDJ rearrangement. TCRdb reworked the public reads: Q25 trimming with fastp, MiXCR clone assembly, productive beta chains retained. Identical CDR3 proteins give one entry, which carries the most common genes and DNA. These V and J calls are TCRdb output, not the study's own analysis. A total of under 250,000 distinct CDR3 sequences appear in this sample, roughly 32% of them only once. The top ten hold roughly 4% of the sample. Taken from cysteine to phenylalanine, the CDR3 has 16 residues. Only the CDR3 DNA is retained, 48 bases long and in frame from the first base. Trimming removed 0 bases from V and 4 bases from J; the gene matches leave 4 bases unexplained. The germline V gene gives CDR1 as ENHRY and CDR2 as SYGVKD.

This receptor was taken from a male donor with ankylosing spondylitis or in good health (not recorded which). The rearranged segments are TRBV10-3 and TRBJ2-1; TRBD2 agrees with 9 junctional bases. What was sequenced was blood, either unsorted or a sorted T cell fraction (not recorded which). This receptor has the CDR3 CAISESFSGGYNEQFF. Here is the DNA: TGTGCCATCAGTGAGTCGTTCAGCGGGGGGTACAATGAGCAGTTCTTC.